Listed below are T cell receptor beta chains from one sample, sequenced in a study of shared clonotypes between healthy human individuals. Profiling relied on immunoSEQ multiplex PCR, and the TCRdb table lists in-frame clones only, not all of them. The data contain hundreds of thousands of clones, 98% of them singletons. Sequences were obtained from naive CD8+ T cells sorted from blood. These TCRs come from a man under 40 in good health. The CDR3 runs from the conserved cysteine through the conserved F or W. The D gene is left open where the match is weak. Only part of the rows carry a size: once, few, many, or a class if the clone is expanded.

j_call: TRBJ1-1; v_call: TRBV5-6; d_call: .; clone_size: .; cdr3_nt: TGTGCCAGCAGCTTGCGGGTTCGGGGCACTGAAGCTTTCTTT; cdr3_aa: CASSLRVRGTEAFF
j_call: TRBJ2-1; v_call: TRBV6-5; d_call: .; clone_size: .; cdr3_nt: TGTGCCAGCAGTCCCGCCCCCGGCGATGAGCAGTTCTTC; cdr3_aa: CASSPAPGDEQFF
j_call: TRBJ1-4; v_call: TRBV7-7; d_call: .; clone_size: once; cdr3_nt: TGTGCTAGCAGCTTAGCCCTTAATGAAAAACTGTTTTTT; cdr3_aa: CASSLALNEKLFF
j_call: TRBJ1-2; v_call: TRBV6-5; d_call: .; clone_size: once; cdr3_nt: TGTGCCAGCAGTTTCGGGCGATCTTATGGCTACACCTTC; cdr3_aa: CASSFGRSYGYTF
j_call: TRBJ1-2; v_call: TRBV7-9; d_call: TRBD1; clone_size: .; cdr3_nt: TGTGCCAGCAGCCAAGGACAGGGGGCAGAAGGCTACACCTTC; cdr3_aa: CASSQGQGAEGYTF
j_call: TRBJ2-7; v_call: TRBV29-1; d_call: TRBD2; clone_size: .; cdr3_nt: TGCAGCGTTGACTTACGCGGGAGCTACGAGCAGTACTTC; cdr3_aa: CSVDLRGSYEQYF
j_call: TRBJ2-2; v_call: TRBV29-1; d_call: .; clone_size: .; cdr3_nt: TGCAGCGTTCGACAGGAGAACACCGGGGAGCTGTTTTTT; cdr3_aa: CSVRQENTGELFF
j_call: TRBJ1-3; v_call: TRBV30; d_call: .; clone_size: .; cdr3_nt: TGTGCCTTTCGGACAGACTCTGGAAACACCATATATTTT; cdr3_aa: CAFRTDSGNTIYF
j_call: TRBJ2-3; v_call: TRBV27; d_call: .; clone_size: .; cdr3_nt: TGTGCCAGCAGCAAGGCGGATACGCAGTATTTT; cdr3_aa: CASSKADTQYF
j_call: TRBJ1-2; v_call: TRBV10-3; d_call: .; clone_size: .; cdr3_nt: TGTGCCACTCTGGCGGGGGCACATGGCTACACCTTC; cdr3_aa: CATLAGAHGYTF
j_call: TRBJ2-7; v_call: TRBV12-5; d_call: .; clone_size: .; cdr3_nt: TGTGCTAGTGGTTTGGGTCCTGGGGTCTACGAGCAGTACTTC; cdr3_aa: CASGLGPGVYEQYF
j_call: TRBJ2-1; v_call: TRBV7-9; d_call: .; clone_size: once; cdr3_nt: TGTGCCAGCAGCAATAGCGAGAGCTCCTACAATGAGCAGTTCTTC; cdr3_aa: CASSNSESSYNEQFF
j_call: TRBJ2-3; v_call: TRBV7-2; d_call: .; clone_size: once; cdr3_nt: TGTGCCAGCAGCCTAAAGACTAGTTTGGCGGCGGATACGCAGTATTTT; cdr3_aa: CASSLKTSLAADTQYF
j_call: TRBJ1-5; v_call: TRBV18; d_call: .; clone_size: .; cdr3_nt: TGTGCCAGCTCACCCAGAAGGGAACAGCCCCAGCATTTT; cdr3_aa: CASSPRREQPQHF
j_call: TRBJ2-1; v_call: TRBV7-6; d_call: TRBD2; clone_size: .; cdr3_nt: TGTGCCAGCAGCTGGGGGACAGCTAGCGGGAGGGCAAACAATGAGCAGTTCTTC; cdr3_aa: CASSWGTASGRANNEQFF
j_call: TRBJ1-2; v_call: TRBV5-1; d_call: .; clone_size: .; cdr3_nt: TGCGCCAGCAGCTTGGACGGGTATGGCTACACCTTC; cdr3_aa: CASSLDGYGYTF
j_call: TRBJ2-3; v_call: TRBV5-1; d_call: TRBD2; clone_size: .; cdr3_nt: TGCGCCAGCAGGGATCGCGGGAGGCGGGGAGATACGCAGTATTTT; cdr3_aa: CASRDRGRRGDTQYF
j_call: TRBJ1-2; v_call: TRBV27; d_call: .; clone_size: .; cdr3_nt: TGTGCCAGCAGCTCCGGGTCGGTAAACTATGGCTACACCTTC; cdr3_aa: CASSSGSVNYGYTF
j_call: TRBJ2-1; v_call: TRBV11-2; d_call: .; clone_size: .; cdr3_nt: TGTGCCAGCAGCTTAACCGGTGAGCAGTTCTTC; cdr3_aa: CASSLTGEQFF
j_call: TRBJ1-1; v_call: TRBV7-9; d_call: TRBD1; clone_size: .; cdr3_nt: TGTGCCAGCAGCTTCGGGACAGGATCGAACACTGAAGCTTTCTTT; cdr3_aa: CASSFGTGSNTEAFF
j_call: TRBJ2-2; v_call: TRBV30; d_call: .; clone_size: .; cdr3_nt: TGTGCCTGGATGAGCCCAGGGCTGGGCACCGGGGAGCTGTTTTTT; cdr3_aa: CAWMSPGLGTGELFF